The clone carrying this T cell receptor (beta chain) has a count of ten or more. Its antigen is not identified. These data come from a study of regulatory T cells in long-lasting Graves disease. Study findings and constraints: Exclusively peripheral blood, rather than thyroid tissue, was studied.

Time point reported: newly diagnosed GD, antithyroid drugs for less than 3 months. PBMC-extracted RNA yielded the TCR library. V lost 1 base and J 0 bases, leaving 10 bases between the germline ends. Germline V gene data show CDR1 as SGHTA and CDR2 as FQGNSA. The CDR3 is made up of 16 amino acids. iRepertoire HTBI primers and Arm-PCR of CDR3 regions built TCR beta libraries. TCRdb re-called the multiplex PCR reads with MiXCR, one entry per CDR3 protein. This table has about 620,000 distinct CDR3 sequences, roughly 16% appearing once. These data were also filed under a second study, of T cells in Graves' hyperthyroidism and ophthalmopathy. From that paper: Diagnosis relied on clinical symptoms, serum thyroxine and TRAb, thyroid ultrasound and orbital computed tomography.

This specimen consisted of peripheral blood mononuclear cells (PBMCs), obtained at new diagnosis, from a patient treated with antithyroid drugs. The source of this sequence is a woman in her twenties or thirties with Graves disease. This rearrangement joins TRBV7-2 to TRBJ1-3; D unclear. In nucleotides, the CDR3 is TGTGCCAGCAGCTTAGTCACAGCCTTCTCTGGAAACACCATATATTTT. It yields the protein CASSLVTAFSGNTIYF.